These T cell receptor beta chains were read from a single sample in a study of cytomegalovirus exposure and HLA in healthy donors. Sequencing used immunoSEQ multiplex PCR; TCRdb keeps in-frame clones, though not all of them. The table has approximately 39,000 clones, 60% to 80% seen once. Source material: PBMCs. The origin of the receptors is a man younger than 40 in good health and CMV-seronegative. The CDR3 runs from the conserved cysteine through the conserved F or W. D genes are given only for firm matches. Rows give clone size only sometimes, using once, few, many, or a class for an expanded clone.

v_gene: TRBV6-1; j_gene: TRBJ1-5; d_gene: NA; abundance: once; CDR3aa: CASTGQGSQPQHF; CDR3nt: TGTGCCAGCACGGGGCAGGGGAGTCAGCCCCAGCATTTT
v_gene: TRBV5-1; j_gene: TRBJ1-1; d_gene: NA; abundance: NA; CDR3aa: CASSLDGGYAEAFF; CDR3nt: TGCGCCAGCAGCTTGGATGGGGGCTATGCTGAAGCTTTCTTT
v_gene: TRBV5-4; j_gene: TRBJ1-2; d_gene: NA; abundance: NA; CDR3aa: CASNTKAGDYGYTF; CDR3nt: TGTGCCAGCAACACTAAGGCAGGGGACTATGGCTACACCTTC
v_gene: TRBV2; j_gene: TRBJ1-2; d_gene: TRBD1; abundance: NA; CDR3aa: CATGQESDGYTF; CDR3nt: TGTGCCACGGGACAGGAGTCGGATGGCTACACCTTC
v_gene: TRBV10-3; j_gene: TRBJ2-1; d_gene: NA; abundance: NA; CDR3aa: CAISPVGSYNEQFF; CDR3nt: TGTGCCATCAGTCCGGTGGGCTCATACAATGAGCAGTTCTTC
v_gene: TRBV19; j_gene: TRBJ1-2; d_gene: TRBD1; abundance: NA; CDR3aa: CATDVGHRGGYTF; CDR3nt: TGTGCCACCGACGTAGGGCACAGGGGCGGCTACACCTTC
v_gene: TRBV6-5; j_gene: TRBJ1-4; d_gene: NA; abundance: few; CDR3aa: CASSNRVSEKLFF; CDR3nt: TGTGCCAGCAGCAACAGGGTTTCTGAAAAACTGTTTTTT
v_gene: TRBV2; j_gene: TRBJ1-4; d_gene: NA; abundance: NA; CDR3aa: CASSGSSATNEKLFF; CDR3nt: TGTGCCAGCAGTGGGAGTTCAGCAACTAATGAAAAACTGTTTTTT
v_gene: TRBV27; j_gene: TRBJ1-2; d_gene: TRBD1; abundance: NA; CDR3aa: CASSLNGDRGRYTF; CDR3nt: TGTGCCAGCAGTTTAAACGGGGACAGGGGTCGATACACCTTC
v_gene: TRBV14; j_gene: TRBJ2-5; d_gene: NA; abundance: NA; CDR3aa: CASSQDGPGIQETQYF; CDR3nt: TGTGCCAGCAGCCAAGATGGGCCAGGGATCCAAGAGACCCAGTACTTC
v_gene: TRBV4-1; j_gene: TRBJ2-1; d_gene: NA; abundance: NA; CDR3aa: CASSRDPREQFF; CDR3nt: TGCGCCAGCAGCCGCGACCCGCGGGAGCAGTTCTTC
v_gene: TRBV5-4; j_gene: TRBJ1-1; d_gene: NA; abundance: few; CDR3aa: CASSLEQNTEAFF; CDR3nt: TGTGCCAGCAGCTTGGAACAGAACACTGAAGCTTTCTTT
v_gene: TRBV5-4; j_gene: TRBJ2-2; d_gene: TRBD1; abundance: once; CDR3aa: CASSPMGQGGGGELFF; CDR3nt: TGTGCCAGCAGCCCCATGGGACAGGGGGGAGGCGGGGAGCTGTTTTTT
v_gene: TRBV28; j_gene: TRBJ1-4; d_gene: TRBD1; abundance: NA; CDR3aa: CASSLGQRNEKLFF; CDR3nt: TGTGCCAGCAGTTTGGGACAGCGTAATGAAAAACTGTTTTTT
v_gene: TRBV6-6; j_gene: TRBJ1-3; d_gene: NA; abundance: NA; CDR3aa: CASSNSRQGNTIYF; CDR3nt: TGTGCCAGCAGTAACTCCCGACAGGGAAACACCATATATTTT
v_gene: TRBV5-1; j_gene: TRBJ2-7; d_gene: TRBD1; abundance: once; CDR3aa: CASSSTGTEAYEQYF; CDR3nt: TGCGCCAGCAGCAGTACAGGGACAGAGGCCTACGAGCAGTACTTC
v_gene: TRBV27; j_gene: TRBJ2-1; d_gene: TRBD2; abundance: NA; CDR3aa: CASSQWDYAKEQFF; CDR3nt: TGTGCCAGCAGTCAATGGGACTACGCAAAGGAGCAGTTCTTC
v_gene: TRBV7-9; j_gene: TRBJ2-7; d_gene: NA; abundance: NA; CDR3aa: CASSQFGQSGWEQYF; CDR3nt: TGTGCCAGCAGCCAGTTCGGACAGTCCGGGTGGGAGCAGTACTTC